One sample yielded the 20 T cell receptor beta chains listed below, sequenced in a study of shared clonotypes between healthy human individuals. Sequencing was performed with immunoSEQ multiplex PCR; in TCRdb, only in-frame clones are kept and a portion is missing. The top ten clones hold roughly 1.8% of a sample with about 2,100,000 clones, 85% to 95% of them seen once. CD45RO-negative cells were positively selected for CCR7, leaving out terminally differentiated effector memory CD45RA+ cells. The sequenced sample consisted of naive CD8+ T cells from PBMCs. These receptors originate from a young man in good health. Some clones in this sample may be carry-over from other donors' samples.

The rearrangement uses TRBV9 and TRBJ1-1; no definite D call. With 0 bases removed from V and 5 bases from J, the gap between germline ends came to 8 bases. CDR3 length: 13 residues. Germline lookup yields CDR1 SGDLS and CDR2 YYNGEE. CDR3 residues: CASSVVEGTEAFF. The DNA for the CDR3 is TGTGCCAGCAGCGTAGTAGAAGGGACTGAAGCTTTCTTT.

The chain carries TRBV6-4 and TRBJ2-7, with 7 positions matching TRBD1. With 6 bases clipped from V and 6 bases from J, the junction kept 8 bases outside the gene matches. Germline loops: CDR1 MRHNA, CDR2 SNTAGT. The CDR3 has 13 amino acids. The CDR3 here is CASSALEGAEQYF. CDR3 DNA sequence: TGTGCCAGCAGCGCACTCGAGGGGGCCGAGCAGTACTTC.

The rearrangement uses TRBV7-9 and TRBJ2-5; D remains unclear. CDR1 and CDR2 from the germline V gene are SEHNR and FQNEAQ (reference sequence). V lost 7 bases to trimming and J lost 6 bases, with 21 bases between them. The CDR3 is 15 amino acids. The CDR3 spells CASTTTPFQRKTQYF. DNA for the CDR3: TGTGCCAGCACCACCACCCCCTTCCAGAGGAAGACCCAGTACTTC.

This clone was counted only a few times. The chain employs TRBV28 and TRBJ2-1; 7 bases are a match to TRBD2. V lost 6 bases to trimming and J lost 9 bases; unmatched junction nucleotides: 8. From germline, CDR1 is MDHEN and CDR2 SYDVKM. The CDR3 has 13 residues. The CDR3 DNA reads TGTGCCAGCAGGCCCGGGACTAACACTGAGCAGTTCTTC. This encodes CASRPGTNTEQFF.

Details on this clone: The junction departs from germline at one end; a sequencing error may be responsible. The rearrangement uses TRBV6-1 and TRBJ2-3; 8 bases map to TRBD2. There are 15 residues in the CDR3. Germline CDR1 MNHNS, CDR2 SASEGT. CDR3 in amino acids: CASRESGSSSDTQYF. The CDR3 coding sequence is TGTGCCAGCCGTGAGAGCGGGAGTAGCTCAGATACGCAGTATTTT.

This clone was detected only a few times. The J gene is TRBJ1-2, the V gene TRBV5-1; D ambiguous. The germline CDR1 and CDR2 sequences are SGHRS and YFSETQ. Between the trimmed V and J ends, which lost 4 bases and 0 bases, there was a span of 13 bases. The CDR3 totals 15 residues. CDR3 sequence (DNA): TGCGCCAGCAGCGCCGCAAGGTCACCTAACTATGGCTACACCTTC. Translating gives CASSAARSPNYGYTF.

Comment on this clone: Within the sample, other DNA sequences also encode this same CDR3. This chain links TRBV13 with TRBJ2-5; D is possibly TRBD1 (6 bases). This CDR3 spans 14 amino acids. Trimming took off 4 bases at V and 5 bases at J, with 14 bases between the two ends. Germline values: CDR1 PRHDT, CDR2 FYEKMQ (reference sequence). CDR3 residues: CASSSQTGQETQYF. In nucleotides, the CDR3 is TGTGCCAGCAGCTCACAAACAGGGCAGGAGACCCAGTACTTC.

As DNA, the CDR3 is TGTGCCAGCCACCCCATTTTGAGGGGGGGAACCTACGAGCAGTACTTC. Translation gives CASHPILRGGTYEQYF. V gene TRBV28 combines with J gene TRBJ2-7; perhaps TRBD2 as D (7 bases). Trimming left V 8 bases short and J 2 bases short, with 22 bases between. Germline values: CDR1 MDHEN, CDR2 SYDVKM. The CDR3 length is 16 residues.

This chain connects TRBV29-1 to TRBJ2-7; the match to TRBD1 covers 7 bases. Trimming at V came to 3 bases and at J to 2 bases, leaving 4 bases not matched to a gene. The CDR3 covers 13 residues. Germline V gene sequence: CDR1 SQVTM, CDR2 ANQGSEA. The CDR3: CSVDEGQTYEQYF. The CDR3 coding sequence is TGCAGCGTTGATGAGGGACAGACCTACGAGCAGTACTTC.

The chain couples TRBV27 to TRBJ1-1; 11 bases agree with TRBD1. Per germline, CDR1 MNHEY and CDR2 SMNVEV (reference sequence). The CDR3 is made up of 15 amino acids. V trimming: 2 bases; J trimming: 6 bases; junction bases outside the gene matches: 5. The chain's CDR3 is CASSLGTGGVAEAFF. The DNA for the CDR3 is TGTGCCAGCAGTTTAGGGACAGGGGGAGTTGCTGAAGCTTTCTTT.

This rearrangement joins TRBV6-1 to TRBJ2-7; D perhaps matches TRBD1 (5 bases). This CDR3 has 15 residues. Deletions cut 2 bases from V and 5 bases from J, with 16 bases between. Per the germline V gene, CDR1 is MNHNS and CDR2 is SASEGT. The CDR3 loop is CASSEQTVMIHEQYF. The CDR3 nucleotides are TGTGCCAGCAGTGAACAGACAGTGATGATCCACGAGCAGTACTTC.

The chain is built from TRBV28 and TRBJ2-3; 8 nucleotides match TRBD2. The ends lost 6 bases at V and 6 bases at J; junction bases unmatched: 17. Per the germline V gene, CDR1 is MDHEN and CDR2 is SYDVKM. The CDR3 runs 17 residues. The CDR3 loop is CASSHYGLAPGRDTQYF. CDR3 DNA: TGTGCCAGCAGCCATTACGGACTAGCCCCTGGGAGGGATACGCAGTATTTT. The full variable domain, in which reference TRBV28 and TRBJ2-3 provide the parts outside the CDR3, is DVKVTQSSRYLVKRTGEKVFLECVQDMDHENMFWYRQDPGLGLRLIYFSYDVKMKEKGDIPEGYSVSREKKERFSLILESASTNQTSMYLCASSHYGLAPGRDTQYFGPGTRLTVL.

The chain is built from TRBV5-8 and TRBJ2-3, with 11 bases matching TRBD2. The CDR3 covers 16 residues. The J segment lost 4 bases and the V segment lost 4 bases, leaving 8 bases of the junction unmatched. Germline V lookup: CDR1 SGHTS, CDR2 YDEGEE. The CDR3 coding sequence is TGTGCCAGCAGCCCGGGACTAGCGGAGCCCCCAGATACGCAGTATTTT. Residues: CASSPGLAEPPDTQYF.

This chain links TRBV27 with TRBJ2-3; D is uncertain. Trimming cost V 4 bases and J 4 bases, with 18 bases left between them. The length of the CDR3 is 16 residues. Germline-derived CDR1 and CDR2 are MNHEY and SMNVEV (reference sequence). The CDR3 here is CASSSFLPSQADTQYF. The CDR3 coding sequence is TGTGCCAGCAGTTCCTTTCTCCCTAGTCAGGCAGATACGCAGTATTTT.

The J gene is TRBJ2-3, the V gene TRBV29-1; D perhaps matches TRBD2 (5 bases). Trimming left V 3 bases short and J 2 bases short, with 12 bases between. Germline V lookup: CDR1 SQVTM, CDR2 ANQGSEA. The CDR3 loop spans 14 amino acids. CDR3 amino acids: CSVERVSPTDTQYF. Here the CDR3 DNA reads TGCAGCGTTGAGCGGGTTTCTCCCACAGATACGCAGTATTTT.

The V call is TRBV27, the J call TRBJ2-7; 7 nucleotides agree with TRBD1. Trimming cost V 6 bases and J 3 bases; bases outside gene matches: 8. CDR1 is MNHEY and CDR2 is SMNVEV in the germline V gene (reference sequence). The CDR3 runs 14 residues. CDR3 nucleotide sequence: TGTGCCAGCAGCCACACGACAGGGATCTACGAGCAGTACTTC. Amino acid sequence: CASSHTTGIYEQYF.

This chain uses TRBV11-1 with TRBJ2-4; 12 nucleotides align to TRBD2. V shed 4 bases and J 7 bases; nucleotides not matched to a gene: 5. Germline lookup yields CDR1 SGHAT and CDR2 FQDESV (reference sequence). The CDR3 length is 15 residues. The CDR3 nucleotides read TGTGCCAGCAGCTCGACTAGCGGGAGAGAGAACATTCAGTACTTC. This gives the protein CASSSTSGRENIQYF.

This chain links TRBV7-9 with TRBJ2-1; 8 bases are a match to TRBD1. The CDR3 covers 15 residues. Germline-derived CDR1 and CDR2 are SEHNR and FQNEAQ (reference sequence). With 2 bases clipped from V and 7 bases from J, the junction kept 7 bases outside the gene matches. CDR3 protein: CASSLLTGVINEQFF. DNA for the CDR3: TGTGCCAGCAGCTTATTGACAGGGGTAATTAATGAGCAGTTCTTC.

Here the CDR3 DNA reads TGTGCCAGCAGCCAGGCTGGGACTAGCGGGATTTACACAGATACGCAGTATTTT. Amino acids: CASSQAGTSGIYTDTQYF. This sequence joins TRBV4-2 and TRBJ2-3, with TRBD2 identical over 13 bases. Germline lookup yields CDR1 LGHNA and CDR2 YNFKEQ. Trimming cost V 3 bases and J 2 bases; bases outside gene matches: 8. CDR3 length: 18 amino acids.

This clone showed up just a few times. V usage is TRBV6-6 and J usage is TRBJ1-2, with unresolved D. Germline V gene sequence: CDR1 MNHNY, CDR2 SVGAGI (reference sequence). The ends were cut back, 5 bases at V and 4 bases at J, with 11 bases in the middle. The CDR3 runs 13 residues. The CDR3 DNA follows: TGTGCCAGCAGTCATCCTGAACCCTATGGCTACACCTTC. This encodes CASSHPEPYGYTF.